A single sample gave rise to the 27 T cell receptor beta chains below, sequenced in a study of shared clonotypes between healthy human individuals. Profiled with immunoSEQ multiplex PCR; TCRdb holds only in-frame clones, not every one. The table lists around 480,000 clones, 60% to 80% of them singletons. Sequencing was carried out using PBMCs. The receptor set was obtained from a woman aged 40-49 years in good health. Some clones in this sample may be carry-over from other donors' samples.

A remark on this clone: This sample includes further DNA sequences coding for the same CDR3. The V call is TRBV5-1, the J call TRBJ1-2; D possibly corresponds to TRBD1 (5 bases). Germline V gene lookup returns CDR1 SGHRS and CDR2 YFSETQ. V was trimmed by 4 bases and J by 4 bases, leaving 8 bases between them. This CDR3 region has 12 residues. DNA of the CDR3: TGCGCCAGCAGCCTAGGGACCTATGGCTACACCTTC. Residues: CASSLGTYGYTF.

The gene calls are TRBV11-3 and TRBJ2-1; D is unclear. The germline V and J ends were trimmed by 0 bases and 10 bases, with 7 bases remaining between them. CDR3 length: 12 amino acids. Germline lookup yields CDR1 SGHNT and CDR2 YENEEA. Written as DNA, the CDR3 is TGTGCCAGCAGCTTAGATACGAGCGAGCAGTTCTTC. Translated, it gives CASSLDTSEQFF. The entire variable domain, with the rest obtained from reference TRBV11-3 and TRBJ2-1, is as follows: EAGVVQSPRYKIIEKKQPVAFWCNPISGHNTLYWYLQNLGQGPELLIRYENEEAVDDSQLPKDRFSAERLKGVDSTLKIQPAELGDSAVYLCASSLDTSEQFFGPGTRLTVL.

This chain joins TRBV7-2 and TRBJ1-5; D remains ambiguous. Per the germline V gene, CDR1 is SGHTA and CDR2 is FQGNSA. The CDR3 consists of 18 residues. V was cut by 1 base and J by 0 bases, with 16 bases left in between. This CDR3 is CASSLESRAGDSNQPQHF. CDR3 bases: TGTGCCAGCAGCTTAGAAAGTAGGGCAGGAGATAGCAATCAGCCCCAGCATTTT.

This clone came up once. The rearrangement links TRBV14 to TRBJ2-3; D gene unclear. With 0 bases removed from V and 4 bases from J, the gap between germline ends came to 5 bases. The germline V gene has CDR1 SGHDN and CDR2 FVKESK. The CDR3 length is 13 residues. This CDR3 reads CASSQDLPDTQYF. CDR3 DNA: TGTGCCAGCAGCCAAGATTTGCCAGATACGCAGTATTTT.

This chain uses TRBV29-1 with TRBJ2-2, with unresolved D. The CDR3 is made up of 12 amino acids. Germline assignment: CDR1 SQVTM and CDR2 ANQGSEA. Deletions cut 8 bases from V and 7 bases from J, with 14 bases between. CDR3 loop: CSSSRSGGELFF. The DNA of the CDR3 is TGCAGCTCCAGCCGGTCGGGCGGGGAGCTGTTTTTT.

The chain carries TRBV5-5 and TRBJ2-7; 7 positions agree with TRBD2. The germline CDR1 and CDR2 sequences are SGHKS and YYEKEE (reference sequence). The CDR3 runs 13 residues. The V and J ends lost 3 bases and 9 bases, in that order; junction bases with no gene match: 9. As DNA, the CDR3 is TGTGCCAGCAGCTCCATCCGGGGGGAGACGCAGTACTTC. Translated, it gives CASSSIRGETQYF.

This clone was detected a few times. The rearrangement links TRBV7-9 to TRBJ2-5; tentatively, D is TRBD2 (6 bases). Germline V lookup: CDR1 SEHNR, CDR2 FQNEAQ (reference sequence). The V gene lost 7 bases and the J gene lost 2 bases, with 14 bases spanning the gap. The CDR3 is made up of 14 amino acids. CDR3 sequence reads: CASTVLGGQETQYF. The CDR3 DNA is TGTGCCAGCACCGTCCTTGGGGGGCAAGAGACCCAGTACTTC. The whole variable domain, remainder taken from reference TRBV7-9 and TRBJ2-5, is DTGVSQNPRHKITKRGQNVTFRCDPISEHNRLYWYRQTLGQGPEFLTYFQNEAQLEKSRLLSDRFSAERPKGSFSTLEIQRTEQGDSAMYLCASTVLGGQETQYFGPGTRLLVL.

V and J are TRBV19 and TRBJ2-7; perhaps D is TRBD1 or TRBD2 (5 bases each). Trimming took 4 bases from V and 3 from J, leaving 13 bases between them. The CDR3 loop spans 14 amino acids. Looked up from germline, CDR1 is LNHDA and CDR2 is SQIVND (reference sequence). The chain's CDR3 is CASSSLGRGYEQYF. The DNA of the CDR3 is TGTGCCAGTAGTAGTTTGGGACGCGGCTACGAGCAGTACTTC. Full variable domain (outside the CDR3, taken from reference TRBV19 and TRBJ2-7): DGGITQSPKYLFRKEGQNVTLSCEQNLNHDAMYWYRQDPGQGLRLIYYSQIVNDFQKGDIAEGYSVSREKKESFPLTVTSAQKNPTAFYLCASSSLGRGYEQYFGPGTRLTVT.

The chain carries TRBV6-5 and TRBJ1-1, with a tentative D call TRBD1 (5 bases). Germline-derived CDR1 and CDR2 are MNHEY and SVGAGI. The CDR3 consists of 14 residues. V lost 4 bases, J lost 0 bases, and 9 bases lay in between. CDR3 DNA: TGTGCCAGCAGTTGGGCAGGGATGAACACTGAAGCTTTCTTT. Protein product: CASSWAGMNTEAFF.

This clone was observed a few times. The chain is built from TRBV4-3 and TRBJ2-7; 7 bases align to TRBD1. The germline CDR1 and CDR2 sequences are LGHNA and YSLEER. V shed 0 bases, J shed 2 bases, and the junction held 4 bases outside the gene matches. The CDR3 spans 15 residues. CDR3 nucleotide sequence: TGCGCCAGCAGCCAAGATCTGACAGGGACCTACGAGCAGTACTTC. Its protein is CASSQDLTGTYEQYF.

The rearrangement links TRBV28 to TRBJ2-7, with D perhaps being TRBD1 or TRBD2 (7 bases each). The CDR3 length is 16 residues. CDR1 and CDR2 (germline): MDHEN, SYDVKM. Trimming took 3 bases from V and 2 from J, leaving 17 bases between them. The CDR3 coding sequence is TGTGCCAGCAGTTTCCTCGGGGGGACAGACCCCTACGAGCAGTACTTC. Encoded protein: CASSFLGGTDPYEQYF. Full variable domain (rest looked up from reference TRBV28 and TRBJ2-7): DVKVTQSSRYLVKRTGEKVFLECVQDMDHENMFWYRQDPGLGLRLIYFSYDVKMKEKGDIPEGYSVSREKKERFSLILESASTNQTSMYLCASSFLGGTDPYEQYFGPGTRLTVT.

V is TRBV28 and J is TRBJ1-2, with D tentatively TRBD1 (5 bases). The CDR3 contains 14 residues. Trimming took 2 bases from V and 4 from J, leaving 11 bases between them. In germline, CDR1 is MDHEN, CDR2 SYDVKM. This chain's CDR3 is CASSLGQGGYGYTF. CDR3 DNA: TGTGCCAGCAGTTTAGGGCAGGGAGGCTATGGCTACACCTTC.

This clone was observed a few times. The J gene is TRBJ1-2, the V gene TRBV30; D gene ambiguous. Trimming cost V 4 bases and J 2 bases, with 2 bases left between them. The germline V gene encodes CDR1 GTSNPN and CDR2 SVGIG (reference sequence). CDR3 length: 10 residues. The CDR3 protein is CAWKNYGYTF. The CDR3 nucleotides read TGTGCCTGGAAAAACTATGGCTACACCTTC.

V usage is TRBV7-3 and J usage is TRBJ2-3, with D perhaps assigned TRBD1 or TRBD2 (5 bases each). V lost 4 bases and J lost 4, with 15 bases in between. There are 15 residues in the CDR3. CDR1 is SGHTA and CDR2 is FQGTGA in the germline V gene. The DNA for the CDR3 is TGTGCCAGCAGCTGGGACGCCCAAAACTCAGATACGCAGTATTTT. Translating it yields CASSWDAQNSDTQYF.

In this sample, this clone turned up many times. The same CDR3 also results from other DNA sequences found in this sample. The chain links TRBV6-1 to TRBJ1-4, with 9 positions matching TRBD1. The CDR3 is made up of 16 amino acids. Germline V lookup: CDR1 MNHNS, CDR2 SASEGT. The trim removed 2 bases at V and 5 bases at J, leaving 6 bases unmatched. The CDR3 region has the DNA TGTGCCAGCAGTGAACCTCGGGGACAGGGAAATGAAAAACTGTTTTTT. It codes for CASSEPRGQGNEKLFF.

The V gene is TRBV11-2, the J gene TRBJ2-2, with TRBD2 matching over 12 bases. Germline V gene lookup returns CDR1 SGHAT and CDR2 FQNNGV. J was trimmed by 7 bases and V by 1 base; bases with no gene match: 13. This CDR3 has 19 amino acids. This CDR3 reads CASSLGPGRLAGEGGELFF. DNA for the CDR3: TGTGCCAGCAGCTTAGGCCCCGGAAGACTAGCGGGGGAGGGCGGGGAGCTGTTTTTT.

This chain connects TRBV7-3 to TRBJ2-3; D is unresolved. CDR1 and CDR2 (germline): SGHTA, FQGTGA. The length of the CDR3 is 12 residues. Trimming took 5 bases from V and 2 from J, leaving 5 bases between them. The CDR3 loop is CASSHYTDTQYF. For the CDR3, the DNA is TGTGCCAGCAGCCATTACACAGATACGCAGTATTTT.

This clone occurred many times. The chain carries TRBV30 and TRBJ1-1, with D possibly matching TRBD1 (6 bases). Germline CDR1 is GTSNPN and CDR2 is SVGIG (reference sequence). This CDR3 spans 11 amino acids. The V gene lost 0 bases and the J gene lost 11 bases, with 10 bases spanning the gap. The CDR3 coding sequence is TGTGCCTGGAGTGTACACAGGGCCGCTTTCTTT. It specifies CAWSVHRAAFF.

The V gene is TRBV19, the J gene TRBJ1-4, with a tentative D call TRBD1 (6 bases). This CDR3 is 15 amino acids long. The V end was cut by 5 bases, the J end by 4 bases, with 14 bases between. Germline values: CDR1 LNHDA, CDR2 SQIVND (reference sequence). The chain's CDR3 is CASSSRTAFNEKLFF. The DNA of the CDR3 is TGTGCCAGTAGTTCGAGGACAGCCTTTAATGAAAAACTGTTTTTT.

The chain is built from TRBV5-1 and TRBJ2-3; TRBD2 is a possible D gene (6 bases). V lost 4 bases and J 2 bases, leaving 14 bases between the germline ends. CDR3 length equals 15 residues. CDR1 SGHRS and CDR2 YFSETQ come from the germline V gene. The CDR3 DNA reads TGCGCCAGCAGCACCCAGCTAGCGAACACAGATACGCAGTATTTT. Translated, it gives CASSTQLANTDTQYF.

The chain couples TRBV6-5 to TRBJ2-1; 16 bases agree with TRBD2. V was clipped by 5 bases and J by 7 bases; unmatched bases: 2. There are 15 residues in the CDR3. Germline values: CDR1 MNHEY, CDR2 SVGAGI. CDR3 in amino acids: CASSQGLAGGNEQFF. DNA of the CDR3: TGTGCCAGCAGTCAGGGACTAGCGGGAGGGAATGAGCAGTTCTTC.

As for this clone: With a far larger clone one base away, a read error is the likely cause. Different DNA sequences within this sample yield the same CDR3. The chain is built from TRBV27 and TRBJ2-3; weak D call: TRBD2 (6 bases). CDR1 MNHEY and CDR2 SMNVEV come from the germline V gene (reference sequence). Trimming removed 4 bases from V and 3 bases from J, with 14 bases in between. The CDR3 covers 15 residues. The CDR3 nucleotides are TGTGCCAGCAGTTCCGGGAGTATTCGTACAGATACGCAGTATTTT. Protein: CASSSGSIRTDTQYF.

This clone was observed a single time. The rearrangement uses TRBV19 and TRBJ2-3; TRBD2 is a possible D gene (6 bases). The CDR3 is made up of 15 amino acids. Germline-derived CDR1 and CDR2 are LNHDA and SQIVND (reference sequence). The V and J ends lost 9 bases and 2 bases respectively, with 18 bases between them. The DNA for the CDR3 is TGTGCCAGCGGGACTTTGCACCGGACCACAGATACGCAGTATTTT. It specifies CASGTLHRTTDTQYF.

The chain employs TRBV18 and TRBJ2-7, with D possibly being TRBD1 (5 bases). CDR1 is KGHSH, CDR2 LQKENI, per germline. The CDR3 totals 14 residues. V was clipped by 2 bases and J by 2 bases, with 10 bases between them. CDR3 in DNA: TGTGCCAGCTCACCAATGGCAGGGACCTACGAGCAGTACTTC. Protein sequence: CASSPMAGTYEQYF.

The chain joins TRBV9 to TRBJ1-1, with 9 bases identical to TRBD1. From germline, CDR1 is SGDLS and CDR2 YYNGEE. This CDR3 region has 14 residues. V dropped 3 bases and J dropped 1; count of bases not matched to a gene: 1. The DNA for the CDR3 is TGTGCCAGCAGCGCACAGGGGGCGAACACTGAAGCTTTCTTT. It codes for CASSAQGANTEAFF. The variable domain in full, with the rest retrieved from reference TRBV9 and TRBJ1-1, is DSGVTQTPKHLITATGQRVTLRCSPRSGDLSVYWYQQSLDQGLQFLIQYYNGEERAKGNILERFSAQQFPDLHSELNLSSLELGDSALYFCASSAQGANTEAFFGQGTRLTVV.

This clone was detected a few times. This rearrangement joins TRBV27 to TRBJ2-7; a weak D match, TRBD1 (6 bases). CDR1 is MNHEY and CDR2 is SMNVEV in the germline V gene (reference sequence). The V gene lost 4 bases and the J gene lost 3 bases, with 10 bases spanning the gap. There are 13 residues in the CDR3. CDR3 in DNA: TGTGCCAGCAGTTACAGGGCCCTCTACGAGCAGTACTTC. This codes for CASSYRALYEQYF.

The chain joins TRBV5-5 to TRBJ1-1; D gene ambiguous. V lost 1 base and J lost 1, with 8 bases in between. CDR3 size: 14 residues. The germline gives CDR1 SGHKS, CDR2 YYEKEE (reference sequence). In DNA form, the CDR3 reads TGTGCCAGCAGCTTGCTAGGGCAGAACACTGAAGCTTTCTTT. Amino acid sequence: CASSLLGQNTEAFF.